The 15 T cell receptor beta chains below were found in one sample sequenced in a study of Tregs in tolerant kidney transplant recipients. The assay was immunoSEQ multiplex PCR, and TCRdb's table has in-frame clones only and misses some. The profile shows about 240,000 clones, 80% to 85% of them singletons. What was sequenced was CD4+ T cells from blood. All receptors come from a human donor in good health.

V usage is TRBV2 and J usage is TRBJ1-2, with a tentative D call TRBD1 (5 bases). Germline assignment: CDR1 SNHLY and CDR2 FYNNEI. Deletions cut 1 base from V and 4 bases from J, with 7 bases between. The CDR3 runs 13 residues. Here the CDR3 reads CASSEGQSYGYTF. Written as DNA, the CDR3 is TGTGCCAGCAGTGAAGGACAGAGCTATGGCTACACCTTC. The entire variable domain, with the rest obtained from reference TRBV2 and TRBJ1-2, is as follows: EPEVTQTPSHQVTQMGQEVILRCVPISNHLYFYWYRQILGQKVEFLVSFYNNEISEKSEIFDDQFSVERPDGSNFTLKIRSTKLEDSAMYFCASSEGQSYGYTFGSGTRLTVV.

The rearrangement joins TRBV4-2 to TRBJ2-5; TRBD2 agrees at 9 bases. V shed 1 base and J 2 bases; nucleotides not matched to a gene: 2. This CDR3 spans 15 amino acids. Germline V CDR1 and CDR2: LGHNA, YNFKEQ. CDR3 loop: CASSQGTSGQETQYF. The CDR3 nucleotides are TGTGCCAGCAGCCAAGGTACTAGCGGGCAAGAGACCCAGTACTTC.

The chain recombines TRBV7-2 with TRBJ2-4, with D tentatively TRBD1 (6 bases). CDR1 is SGHTA, CDR2 FQGNSA, per germline. CDR3 size: 16 residues. Trimming left V 0 bases short and J 6 bases short, with 15 bases between. The CDR3 DNA reads as TGTGCCAGCAGCTTAGCGCGGCTAGGGGGAGTAAACATTCAGTACTTC. Its protein product is CASSLARLGGVNIQYF.

The V and J genes are TRBV5-5 and TRBJ1-1; D not certain. The CDR3 totals 14 residues. CDR1 and CDR2 from the germline V gene are SGHKS and YYEKEE (reference sequence). V was shortened by 4 bases and J by 0 bases, with 10 bases between the two germline ends. In DNA, the CDR3 is TGTGCCAGCAGCCAGAGGAAGATGAACACTGAAGCTTTCTTT. As protein: CASSQRKMNTEAFF.

V is TRBV6-6 and J is TRBJ2-7; tentatively, D is TRBD2 (5 bases). This CDR3 has 13 residues. Trimming pared 2 bases from V and 3 bases from J, leaving 8 bases between. The germline gives CDR1 MNHNY, CDR2 SVGAGI (reference sequence). CDR3 residues: CASSYLRDYEQYF. The CDR3 region has the DNA TGTGCCAGCAGTTACCTCCGGGACTACGAGCAGTACTTC.

The V and J genes are TRBV7-9 and TRBJ1-1; 9 nucleotides match TRBD1. The J segment lost 1 base and the V segment lost 4 bases, leaving 4 bases of the junction unmatched. This CDR3 spans 15 amino acids. Germline V gives CDR1 SEHNR, CDR2 FQNEAQ (reference sequence). This CDR3 reads CASSSRGQGNTEAFF. As DNA, the CDR3 is TGTGCCAGCAGCTCTAGGGGACAGGGGAACACTGAAGCTTTCTTT. The whole variable domain, filled in from reference TRBV7-9 and TRBJ1-1, reads DTGVSQNPRHKITKRGQNVTFRCDPISEHNRLYWYRQTLGQGPEFLTYFQNEAQLEKSRLLSDRFSAERPKGSFSTLEIQRTEQGDSAMYLCASSSRGQGNTEAFFGQGTRLTVV.

J is TRBJ2-1 and V is TRBV7-2; TRBD2 aligns across 7 bases. The CDR3 runs to 14 residues. Germline V gene lookup returns CDR1 SGHTA and CDR2 FQGNSA. J lost 9 bases, V lost 5 bases, and 10 bases had no gene match. The CDR3 loop reads CASSHFYRGGEQFF. As DNA, the CDR3 is TGTGCCAGCAGCCACTTTTACCGCGGGGGTGAGCAGTTCTTC.

The V and J genes are TRBV2 and TRBJ2-3, with 8 nucleotides matching TRBD2. The germline gives CDR1 SNHLY, CDR2 FYNNEI. After removal of 6 bases from V and 2 bases from J, the junction contained 10 bases not matched to a gene. The CDR3 runs to 16 residues. The CDR3 coding sequence is TGTGCCAGCAGCCGGGAGGGGCGGGGGGCCACAGATACGCAGTATTTT. This sequence encodes CASSREGRGATDTQYF.

The chain has TRBV30 and TRBJ1-1; D perhaps matches TRBD1 (5 bases). Per the germline V gene, CDR1 is GTSNPN and CDR2 is SVGIG (reference sequence). V dropped 2 bases and J dropped 5 bases, with 9 bases sitting between them. CDR3 length equals 12 residues. The CDR3 DNA reads as TGTGCCTGGAGTCGGGGGTATACTGAAGCTTTCTTT. It codes for CAWSRGYTEAFF.

The chain is built from TRBV27 and TRBJ1-1; TRBD1 is a possible D gene (6 bases). This CDR3 spans 16 amino acids. Germline values: CDR1 MNHEY, CDR2 SMNVEV (reference sequence). The V gene lost 6 bases and the J gene lost 3 bases, with 20 bases spanning the gap. The CDR3 protein is CASRVWGFRGDTEAFF. For the CDR3, the DNA is TGTGCCAGCAGAGTGTGGGGATTTAGGGGGGACACTGAAGCTTTCTTT.

In this sample, this clone turned up once. The chain is built from TRBV5-1 and TRBJ1-1, with D unresolved. With 0 bases removed from V and 5 bases from J, the gap between germline ends came to 14 bases. CDR1 is SGHRS and CDR2 is YFSETQ in the germline V gene. CDR3 length: 15 amino acids. The CDR3 DNA is TGCGCCAGCAGCTTGGAGGCGGCGAGGAGAACTGAAGCTTTCTTT. Translating it yields CASSLEAARRTEAFF.

V usage is TRBV6-5 and J usage is TRBJ1-2, with D perhaps matching TRBD1 (5 bases). Germline loops: CDR1 MNHEY, CDR2 SVGAGI. V lost 2 bases and J lost 4, with 14 bases in between. The CDR3 contains 15 residues. For the CDR3, the DNA is TGTGCCAGCAGTTACGAAGGGGAGGGAATCTATGGCTACACCTTC. Translated, it gives CASSYEGEGIYGYTF.

The J gene is TRBJ2-2, the V gene TRBV9; D unresolved. The germline gives CDR1 SGDLS, CDR2 YYNGEE. This CDR3 contains 15 residues. The V gene lost 0 bases and the J gene lost 2 bases, with 8 bases spanning the gap. Here the CDR3 reads CASSVVGSNTGELFF. Written as DNA, the CDR3 is TGTGCCAGCAGCGTAGTAGGATCCAACACCGGGGAGCTGTTTTTT.

The rearrangement joins TRBV6-6 to TRBJ2-7; TRBD1 matches at 7 bases. The CDR3 is made up of 14 amino acids. Germline assignment: CDR1 MNHNY and CDR2 SVGAGI (reference sequence). After removal of 4 bases from V and 7 bases from J, the junction contained 10 bases not matched to a gene. CDR3 region: CASSSYRGSWEQYF. CDR3 DNA: TGTGCCAGCAGTTCCTACAGGGGATCATGGGAGCAGTACTTC.

The gene calls are TRBV2 and TRBJ2-6; the D is unclear. The germline V gene has CDR1 SNHLY and CDR2 FYNNEI. The CDR3 contains 17 residues. V was trimmed by 5 bases and J by 0 bases, leaving 14 bases between them. The CDR3 nucleotides are TGTGCCAGCAGTCCTATTCGACGGAGCTCTGGGGCCAACGTCCTGACTTTC. Its protein is CASSPIRRSSGANVLTF.